This T cell receptor beta chain was found in a study of T cells after yellow fever vaccination. CDR3 length: 17 amino acids. Unmatched junction bases numbered 12, after V lost 4 bases and J lost 4 bases. Germline loops: CDR1 LGHNA, CDR2 YSLEER. The study made its TCR cDNA through 5'RACE template switching. That step introduced a universal primer site along with UMIs. TCRdb re-analysed the 5' RACE reads in MiXCR, keeping a single row per CDR3 protein. The table lists about 350,000 distinct CDR3 sequences, about 8.3% of them singletons. There are a few counts of this clonotype. This clonotype was obtained from a man younger than 35 who received the YFV17D yellow fever vaccine. This specimen was PBMCs, taken 45 days after the first yellow fever vaccination. The chain employs TRBV4-3 and TRBJ2-1; 8 nucleotides match TRBD1. The CDR3 spells CASSRGSGTGTYNEQFF. The CDR3 DNA sequence: TGCGCCAGCAGCCGGGGATCGGGGACAGGCACATACAATGAGCAGTTCTTC.